Below, 32 T cell receptor beta chains from the same sample are listed, as sequenced in a study of Ad26.COV2.S vaccination and SARS-CoV-2 variants. Noted treatment: around 19 received Ad26.COV2.S at low or high dose, single or two shots; roughly 5 received placebo; per-sample allocation not given. Samples analyzed were those drawn on day 63 after the first vaccine or placebo injection. This table comes from immunoSEQ multiplex PCR, and its TCRdb copy is limited to in-frame clones, with some not included. The sample includes about half a million clones, roughly 87% of them seen just once. Here the sequenced sample was peripheral blood, taken in a trial of Ad26.COV2.S vaccine versus placebo. All receptors derive from a person between 18 and 59 years old who received the Ad26.COV2.S COVID-19 vaccine or a placebo.

This sequence joins TRBV6-4 and TRBJ2-1; 15 nucleotides align to TRBD2. With 2 bases clipped from V and 10 bases from J, the junction kept 3 bases outside the gene matches. Per the germline V gene, CDR1 is MRHNA and CDR2 is SNTAGT. CDR3 length: 15 residues. CDR3 sequence (DNA): TGTGCCAGCAGTGACGGGACTAGCGGGAGGTACGAGCAGTTCTTC. It yields the protein CASSDGTSGRYEQFF.

The chain has TRBV7-9 and TRBJ1-2, with 10 bases fitting TRBD1. This CDR3 has 17 residues. The germline gives CDR1 SEHNR, CDR2 FQNEAQ (reference sequence). J gave up 0 bases and V 5 bases, and 9 bases lay outside the gene matches. Written as DNA, the CDR3 is TGTGCCAGCAGCCCCCGGGACAGGGGACTTGCTAACTATGGCTACACCTTC. Amino acid sequence: CASSPRDRGLANYGYTF.

The rearrangement joins TRBV21-1 to TRBJ1-2. TRBV21-1 is termed a pseudogene. The CDR3 extends over 15 amino acids. The CDR3, as DNA: TGTGCCAGCAGCCGCCGGGGTACAAGGTTATATGGCTACACCTTC. This sequence encodes CASSRRGTRLYGYTF.

In the case of this clone: The sample has other DNA sequences that encode this CDR3 too. V is TRBV5-6 and J is TRBJ1-3, with a possible D match to TRBD1 (5 bases). The V gene's germline CDR1 is SGHDT and CDR2 YYEEEE. This CDR3 is built from 14 residues. Between the trimmed V and J ends, which lost 1 base and 2 bases, there was a span of 7 bases. The CDR3 loop is CASSLRGPGNTIYF. Here the CDR3 DNA reads TGTGCCAGCAGCTTGAGGGGACCTGGAAACACCATATATTTT.

The chain combines TRBV7-6 with TRBJ1-1; 7 bases fit TRBD1. Germline assignment: CDR1 SGHVS and CDR2 FNYEAQ. V was clipped by 5 bases and J by 4 bases; unmatched bases: 7. The CDR3 sequence is 14 residues long. CDR3 amino acids: CASSAQDRVTEAFF. The CDR3 nucleotides read TGTGCCAGCAGCGCACAAGACAGGGTCACTGAAGCTTTCTTT.

The V gene is TRBV11-2, the J gene TRBJ1-1, with 7 bases fitting TRBD1. The junction had 4 bases not matched to a gene; V was cut back by 2 bases and J by 4 bases. CDR1 is SGHAT and CDR2 is FQNNGV in the germline V gene. The CDR3 spans 14 residues. The CDR3 nucleotides are TGTGCCAGCAGCTTACAGGGGGTTGCCACTGAAGCTTTCTTT. The encoded protein is CASSLQGVATEAFF.

This rearrangement joins TRBV5-1 to TRBJ2-2, with 10 bases identical to TRBD2. Losses at the gene ends were 4 bases for V and 4 bases for J; bases not matched to a gene: 10. The CDR3 extends over 17 amino acids. In germline, CDR1 is SGHRS, CDR2 YFSETQ. This chain's CDR3 is CASSRRTSGGVTGELFF. In DNA, the CDR3 is TGCGCCAGCAGCCGTAGGACTAGCGGAGGCGTCACCGGGGAGCTGTTTTTT.

The chain combines TRBV2 with TRBJ1-1, with D hard to call. The germline V gene encodes CDR1 SNHLY and CDR2 FYNNEI. This CDR3 contains 13 residues. V lost 6 bases to trimming and J lost 0 bases, with 8 bases between them. The CDR3 loop is CASRGWMNTEAFF. DNA for the CDR3: TGTGCCAGCAGGGGATGGATGAACACTGAAGCTTTCTTT.

The chain uses TRBV7-2 and TRBJ2-5, with TRBD1 matching over 7 bases. The CDR3 is 15 amino acids. Germline V lookup: CDR1 SGHTA, CDR2 FQGNSA. J lost 2 bases, V lost 4 bases, and 7 bases had no gene match. CDR3 DNA: TGTGCCAGCAGCTCCTGGGGGACAGTACAAGAGACCCAGTACTTC. Amino acids: CASSSWGTVQETQYF.

The rearrangement links TRBV6-5 to TRBJ2-1, with TRBD2 as a possible D gene (6 bases). V gave up 2 bases and J gave up 7 bases, with 12 bases separating them. Germline-derived CDR1 and CDR2 are MNHEY and SVGAGI. The CDR3 runs to 14 residues. The CDR3 sequence: CASSYTPTRNEQFF. CDR3 bases: TGTGCCAGCAGTTACACCCCGACTAGGAATGAGCAGTTCTTC.

The rearrangement joins TRBV7-2 to TRBJ2-7, with D perhaps being TRBD1 or TRBD2 (5 bases each). The CDR3 covers 15 residues. The germline V gene encodes CDR1 SGHTA and CDR2 FQGNSA. V was shortened by 5 bases and J by 2 bases, with 16 bases between the two germline ends. The CDR3 loop is CASSVTGTDPYEQYF. The CDR3 DNA reads as TGTGCCAGCAGCGTGACCGGGACGGATCCCTACGAGCAGTACTTC.

J is TRBJ2-3 and V is TRBV5-4; D unclear. The germline V gene encodes CDR1 SGHNT and CDR2 YYREEE (reference sequence). The V and J ends lost 0 bases and 3 bases respectively, with 8 bases between them. This CDR3 spans 14 amino acids. This CDR3 is CASSLAFGTDTQYF. CDR3 nucleotides: TGTGCCAGCAGCTTGGCCTTCGGGACAGATACGCAGTATTTT. The variable domain in full, with the rest retrieved from reference TRBV5-4 and TRBJ2-3, is ETGVTQSPTHLIKTRGQQVTLRCSSQSGHNTVSWYQQALGQGPQFIFQYYREEENGRGNFPPRFSGLQFPNYSSELNVNALELDDSALYLCASSLAFGTDTQYFGPGTRLTVL.

This clone came up once. The chain is built from TRBV5-6 and TRBJ1-6, with TRBD1 matching 10 bases. Germline trimming cut 4 bases from V and 2 bases from J; bases unmatched to any gene: 6. The CDR3 runs to 17 residues. CDR1 and CDR2 (germline): SGHDT, YYEEEE. The CDR3 region is CASSRRTGGTYNSPLHF. The CDR3 region has the DNA TGTGCCAGCAGCCGACGGACAGGGGGGACCTATAATTCACCCCTCCACTTT.

This rearrangement joins TRBV6-6 to TRBJ1-5; no definite D call. This CDR3 comprises 14 residues. V lost 0 bases and J lost 0, with 3 bases in between. Germline V gene sequence: CDR1 MNHNY, CDR2 SVGAGI (reference sequence). In nucleotides, the CDR3 is TGTGCCAGCAGTTACTCACATAGCAATCAGCCCCAGCATTTT. Translated, it gives CASSYSHSNQPQHF.

This sequence joins TRBV5-1 and TRBJ1-2, with TRBD1 matching 9 bases. This CDR3 comprises 15 residues. Germline CDR1 SGHRS, CDR2 YFSETQ. Trimming removed 3 bases from V and 2 bases from J; junction bases left unmatched: 5. For the CDR3, the DNA is TGCGCCAGCAGCTCGGAAGGGACAGGGAACTATGGCTACACCTTC. Translated: CASSSEGTGNYGYTF.

A single count supports this clone. The V gene is TRBV11-2, the J gene TRBJ1-5; tentatively, D is TRBD1 (5 bases). Germline V CDR1 and CDR2: SGHAT, FQNNGV. This CDR3 is 13 amino acids long. The V end was cut by 2 bases, the J end by 5 bases, with 7 bases between. DNA of the CDR3: TGTGCCAGCAGCTTAAGGGGATATCAGCCCCAGCATTTT. Its translation is CASSLRGYQPQHF. Full variable domain (missing parts from reference TRBV11-2 and TRBJ1-5): EAGVAQSPRYKIIEKRQSVAFWCNPISGHATLYWYQQILGQGPKLLIQFQNNGVVDDSQLPKDRFSAERLKGVDSTLKIQPAKLEDSAVYLCASSLRGYQPQHFGDGTRLSIL.

The chain couples TRBV18 to TRBJ1-1; possibly TRBD1 for D (5 bases). From germline, CDR1 is KGHSH and CDR2 LQKENI. The ends were cut back, 0 bases at V and 8 bases at J, with 10 bases in the middle. CDR3 length: 13 residues. The CDR3 DNA follows: TGTGCCAGCTCACCACCGGGGGGTGGCGAAGCTTTCTTT. Translated, it gives CASSPPGGGEAFF. The full variable domain, its missing parts supplied by reference TRBV18 and TRBJ1-1, is NAGVMQNPRHLVRRRGQEARLRCSPMKGHSHVYWYRQLPEEGLKFMVYLQKENIIDESGMPKERFSAEFPKEGPSILRIQQVVRGDSAAYFCASSPPGGGEAFFGQGTRLTVV.

The CDR3: CASSPNRVRDEKLFF. The CDR3 DNA sequence: TGTGCCAGCAGCCCAAACAGGGTGCGGGATGAAAAACTGTTTTTT. This rearrangement joins TRBV28 to TRBJ1-4; possible D gene TRBD1, 6 bases. Trimming shortened V by 6 bases and J by 6 bases, and 17 bases separated the two germline ends. CDR3 length: 15 residues. The germline V gene encodes CDR1 MDHEN and CDR2 SYDVKM. Drawing the rest from reference TRBV28 and TRBJ1-4, the complete variable domain is DVKVTQSSRYLVKRTGEKVFLECVQDMDHENMFWYRQDPGLGLRLIYFSYDVKMKEKGDIPEGYSVSREKKERFSLILESASTNQTSMYLCASSPNRVRDEKLFFGSGTQLSVL.

V usage is TRBV29-1 and J usage is TRBJ2-1; 12 bases fit TRBD2. The CDR3 extends over 17 amino acids. V lost 6 bases and J lost 9; bases outside the gene matches: 18. Looked up from germline, CDR1 is SQVTM and CDR2 is ANQGSEA. In DNA, the CDR3 is TGCAGCGTCACTAGCGGGGGGCAAGTTTTCTCAGCCAGTGAGCAGTTCTTC. Translating gives CSVTSGGQVFSASEQFF.

CDR3 nucleotides: TGTGCCAGCAGTCCCGTGGCTATTTACGAGCAGTACTTC. It codes for CASSPVAIYEQYF. This sequence joins TRBV28 and TRBJ2-7; D remains unclear. Germline V gives CDR1 MDHEN, CDR2 SYDVKM. V was cut by 5 bases and J by 4 bases, with 12 bases left in between. CDR3 length equals 13 residues.

This rearrangement joins TRBV7-8 to TRBJ2-2, with D tentatively TRBD1 or TRBD2 (5 bases each). Trimming shortened V by 4 bases and J by 1 base, and 28 bases separated the two germline ends. Germline V gene lookup returns CDR1 SGHVS and CDR2 FQNEAQ. This CDR3 contains 21 residues. CDR3 coding DNA: TGTGCCAGCAGCTCTTACCCCCTATACAGAGGGGTGGATGGGAACACCGGGGAGCTGTTTTTT. Protein product: CASSSYPLYRGVDGNTGELFF.

The chain combines TRBV5-1 with TRBJ2-2, with 7 bases matching TRBD1. The V gene end was trimmed by 1 base and the J gene end by 4 bases; junction bases not matched to a gene: 4. This CDR3 spans 15 amino acids. Looked up from germline, CDR1 is SGHRS and CDR2 is YFSETQ. CDR3 sequence (DNA): TGCGCCAGCAGCTTGAGGACAGGATTCACCGGGGAGCTGTTTTTT. Its protein product is CASSLRTGFTGELFF.

The chain employs TRBV19 and TRBJ1-2, with 7 positions matching TRBD1. After removal of 7 bases from V and 4 bases from J, the junction contained 3 bases not matched to a gene. This CDR3 comprises 12 residues. Germline CDR1 is LNHDA and CDR2 is SQIVND (reference sequence). The CDR3 region has the DNA TGTGCCAGTAAAGGGGGCGGCTATGGCTACACCTTC. This translates into CASKGGGYGYTF.

The chain has TRBV10-1 and TRBJ2-1; D remains ambiguous. This CDR3 is built from 11 residues. The V end lost 3 bases, the J end lost 7 bases, and 4 bases lay between the germline ends. Per germline, CDR1 WNHNN and CDR2 SYGVQD (reference sequence). CDR3 sequence reads: CASSDANEQFF. DNA for the CDR3: TGCGCCAGCAGTGATGCAAATGAGCAGTTCTTC.

The chain employs TRBV3-1 (or the pseudogene TRBV3-2) and TRBJ2-4; D remains unclear. V lost 3 bases and J lost 1, with 10 bases in between. Germline V gene sequence: CDR1 LGHDT, CDR2 YNNKEL (reference sequence). The CDR3 is 15 residues long. CDR3 region: CASSHSTRAKNIQYF. The CDR3 nucleotides read TGTGCCAGCAGCCATTCGACTCGCGCCAAAAACATTCAGTACTTC.

The chain links TRBV28 to TRBJ1-3; a weak D match, TRBD1 (5 bases). V shed 8 bases and J shed 4 bases, with 15 bases lying between them. Germline V gene sequence: CDR1 MDHEN, CDR2 SYDVKM. The CDR3 loop spans 14 amino acids. The CDR3 reads CASGSGTIGNTIYF. DNA of the CDR3: TGTGCCAGCGGATCCGGGACTATAGGAAACACCATATATTTT.

This rearrangement joins TRBV20-1 to TRBJ2-2, with D uncertain. CDR3 length: 11 amino acids. In germline, CDR1 is DFQATT, CDR2 SNEGSKA (reference sequence). Trimming stripped 6 bases from V and 3 bases from J, with 5 bases between. DNA of the CDR3: TGCAGTGCCGCGCACACCGGGGAGCTGTTTTTT. This translates into CSAAHTGELFF.

This sequence joins TRBV28 and TRBJ1-4; 7 nucleotides agree with TRBD1. This CDR3 spans 16 amino acids. V shed 5 bases, J shed 3 bases, and the junction held 9 bases outside the gene matches. Per germline, CDR1 MDHEN and CDR2 SYDVKM. CDR3: CASSRPIGTANEKLFF. The CDR3, as DNA: TGTGCCAGCAGTCGACCCATAGGGACAGCTAATGAAAAACTGTTTTTT.

The chain uses TRBV4-1 and TRBJ2-2; tentative D call: TRBD1 (5 bases). Germline lookup yields CDR1 MGHRA and CDR2 YSYEKL. Trimming shortened V by 1 base and J by 4 bases, and 13 bases separated the two germline ends. The CDR3 contains 16 residues. CDR3 amino acids: CASSQGWSGPTGELFF. The DNA for the CDR3 is TGCGCCAGCAGCCAAGGGTGGTCAGGGCCCACCGGGGAGCTGTTTTTT.

The chain uses TRBV5-4 and TRBJ1-2; possible D gene TRBD1, 5 bases. Trimming removed 6 bases from V and 4 bases from J, with 16 bases in between. Germline assignment: CDR1 SGHNT and CDR2 YYREEE (reference sequence). The CDR3 has 14 amino acids. The CDR3 bases are TGTGCCAGCACCCGGGACCCAATATCCTATGGCTACACCTTC. It yields the protein CASTRDPISYGYTF.

The chain joins TRBV13 to TRBJ2-7; TRBD2 matches 11 bases. Germline values: CDR1 PRHDT, CDR2 FYEKMQ (reference sequence). The CDR3 contains 15 residues. The trim removed 2 bases at V and 3 bases at J, leaving 3 bases unmatched. For the CDR3, the DNA is TGTGCCAGCAGCTTAACCGGGACTAGCGGCTACGAGCAGTACTTC. Its protein is CASSLTGTSGYEQYF.

The genes are TRBV30 and TRBJ1-2; D is unclear. V was cut by 0 bases and J by 1 base, with 12 bases left in between. Per germline, CDR1 GTSNPN and CDR2 SVGIG (reference sequence). This CDR3 contains 15 residues. Here the CDR3 DNA reads TGTGCCTGGAGTGTTAGACCGACACTTAACTATGGCTACACCTTC. Translating gives CAWSVRPTLNYGYTF.